The subject of this entry is one T cell receptor beta chain. Its antigen is unidentified. The data belong to a study of vaccination and CD4 T cells after COVID-19. Time point of the sample: late sampling 161 to 241 days after vaccination in a few convalescent patients. Treatment indicated: roughly ten-day PBMC culture with coronavirus spike peptide pools or control peptides (ViraFEST assay). CDR1 and CDR2 (germline): SGHNT, YENEEA. V gave up 3 bases and J gave up 1 base; unmatched junction bases: 1. The CDR3 length is 15 residues. Researchers used the Oncomine TCR Beta short-read assay to sequence DNA from cultured CD4+ T cells. TCRdb reprocessed the PCR reads via MiXCR and lists one record per CDR3 protein. This table has approximately 17,000 distinct CDR3 sequences, 40% to 65% appearing once.

The clonotype was recovered from a human donor who had recovered from COVID-19. The chain carries TRBV11-3 and TRBJ2-2; 8 bases match TRBD1. The sequencing here drew on CD4+ T cells from blood, cultured in vitro, taken about 7 months after SARS-CoV-2 vaccination. The CDR3 DNA reads TGTGCCAGCAGCTTTGGACAGGGGAACACCGGGGAGCTGTTTTTT. It encodes CASSFGQGNTGELFF.